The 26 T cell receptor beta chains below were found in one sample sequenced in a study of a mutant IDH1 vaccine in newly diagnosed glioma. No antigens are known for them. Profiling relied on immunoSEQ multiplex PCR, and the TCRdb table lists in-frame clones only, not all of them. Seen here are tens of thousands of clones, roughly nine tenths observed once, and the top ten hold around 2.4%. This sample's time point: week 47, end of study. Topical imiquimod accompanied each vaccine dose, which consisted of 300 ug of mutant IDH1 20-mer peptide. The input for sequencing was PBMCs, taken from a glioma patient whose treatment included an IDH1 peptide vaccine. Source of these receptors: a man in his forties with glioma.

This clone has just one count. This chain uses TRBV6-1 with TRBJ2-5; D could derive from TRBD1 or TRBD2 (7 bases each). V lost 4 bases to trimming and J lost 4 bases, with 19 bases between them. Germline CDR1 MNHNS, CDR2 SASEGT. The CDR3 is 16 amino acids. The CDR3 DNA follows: TGTGCCAGCAGTGCTCATTCAGGGGGGGTTGGAGAGACCCAGTACTTC. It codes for CASSAHSGGVGETQYF.

The CDR3 nucleotides are TGTGCCAGCAGCTTAACTGGTAGCGGCAAGAGCTCCTACAATGAGCAGTTCTTC. This sequence encodes CASSLTGSGKSSYNEQFF. The V gene is TRBV7-6, the J gene TRBJ2-1; maybe TRBD2 (6 bases). Germline assignment: CDR1 SGHVS and CDR2 FNYEAQ. There are 18 residues in the CDR3. V shed 2 bases and J shed 0 bases, with 17 bases lying between them.

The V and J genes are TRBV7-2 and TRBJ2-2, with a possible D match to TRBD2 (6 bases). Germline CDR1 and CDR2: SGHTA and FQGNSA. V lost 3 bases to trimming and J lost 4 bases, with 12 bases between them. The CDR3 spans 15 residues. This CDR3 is CASSFVAGLTGELFF. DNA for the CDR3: TGTGCCAGCAGCTTCGTCGCGGGGCTCACCGGGGAGCTGTTTTTT.

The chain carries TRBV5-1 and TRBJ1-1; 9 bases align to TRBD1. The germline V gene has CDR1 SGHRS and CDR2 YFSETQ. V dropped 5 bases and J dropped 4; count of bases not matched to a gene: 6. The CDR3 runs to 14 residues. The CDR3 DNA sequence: TGCGCCAGCAGGGGACAGGGTGATAGCACTGAAGCTTTCTTT. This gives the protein CASRGQGDSTEAFF.

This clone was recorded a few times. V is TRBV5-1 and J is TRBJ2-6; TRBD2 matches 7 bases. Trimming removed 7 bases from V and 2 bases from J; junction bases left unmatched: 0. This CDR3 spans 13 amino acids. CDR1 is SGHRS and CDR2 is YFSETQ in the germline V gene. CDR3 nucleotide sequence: TGCGCCAGCGGGGGGGCTGGGGCCAACGTCCTGACTTTC. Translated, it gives CASGGAGANVLTF.

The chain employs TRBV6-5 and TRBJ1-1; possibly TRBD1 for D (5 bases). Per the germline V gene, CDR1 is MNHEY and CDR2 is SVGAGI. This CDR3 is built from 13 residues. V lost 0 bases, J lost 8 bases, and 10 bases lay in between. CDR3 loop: CASSYSSAGEAFF. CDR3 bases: TGTGCCAGCAGTTACTCGTCGGCAGGGGAAGCTTTCTTT.

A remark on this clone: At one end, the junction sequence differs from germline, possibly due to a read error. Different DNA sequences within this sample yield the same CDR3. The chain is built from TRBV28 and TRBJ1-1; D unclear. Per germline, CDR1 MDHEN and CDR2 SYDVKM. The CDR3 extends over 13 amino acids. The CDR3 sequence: CASTPSAVTEAFF. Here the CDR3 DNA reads TGTGCCAGCACTCCCTCGGCAGTCACTGAGGCTTTCTTT.

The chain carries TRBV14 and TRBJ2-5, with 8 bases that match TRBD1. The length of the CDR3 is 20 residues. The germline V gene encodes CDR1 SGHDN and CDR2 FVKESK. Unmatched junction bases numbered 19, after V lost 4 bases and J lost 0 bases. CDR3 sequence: CASSPRIGDRRPLYQETQYF. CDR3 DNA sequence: TGTGCCAGCAGCCCCCGAATCGGGGACAGGAGACCATTGTACCAAGAGACCCAGTACTTC.

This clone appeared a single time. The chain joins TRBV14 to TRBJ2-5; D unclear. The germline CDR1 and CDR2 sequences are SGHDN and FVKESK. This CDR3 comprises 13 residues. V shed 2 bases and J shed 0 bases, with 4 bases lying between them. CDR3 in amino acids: CASSQPYQETQYF. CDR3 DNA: TGTGCCAGCAGCCAACCGTACCAAGAGACCCAGTACTTC.

The CDR3 sequence is CASSYFGTGEFEQYF. The CDR3 nucleotides read TGTGCCAGCAGTTACTTCGGGACAGGAGAGTTTGAGCAGTACTTC. The rearrangement joins TRBV6-6 to TRBJ2-7; 8 nucleotides line up with TRBD1. The germline CDR1 and CDR2 sequences are MNHNY and SVGAGI (reference sequence). The CDR3 has 15 amino acids. Trimming at V came to 1 base and at J to 7 bases, leaving 9 bases not matched to a gene.

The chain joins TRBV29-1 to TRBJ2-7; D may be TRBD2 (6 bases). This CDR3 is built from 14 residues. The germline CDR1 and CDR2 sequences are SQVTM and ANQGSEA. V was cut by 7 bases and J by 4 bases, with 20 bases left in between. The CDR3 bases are TGCAGCGCTTCCTCGGACGGGGGTGGGTACGAGCAGTACTTC. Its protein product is CSASSDGGGYEQYF.

This CDR3 is CASSLGGVTDEQYV. In DNA, the CDR3 is TGTGCCAGCAGTTTGGGGGGAGTTACCGACGAGCAGTACGTC. The chain employs TRBV28 and TRBJ2-7; tentatively, D is TRBD2 (6 bases). Germline assignment: CDR1 MDHEN and CDR2 SYDVKM. The V and J ends lost 3 bases and 5 bases respectively, with 14 bases between them. The CDR3 is 14 residues long.

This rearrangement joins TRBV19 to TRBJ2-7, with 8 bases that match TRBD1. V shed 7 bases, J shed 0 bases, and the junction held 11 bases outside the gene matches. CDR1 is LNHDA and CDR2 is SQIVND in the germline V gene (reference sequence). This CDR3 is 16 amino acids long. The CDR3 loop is CASKPGGGESSYEQYF. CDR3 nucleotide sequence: TGTGCCAGTAAGCCAGGGGGCGGCGAGAGCTCCTACGAGCAGTACTTC.

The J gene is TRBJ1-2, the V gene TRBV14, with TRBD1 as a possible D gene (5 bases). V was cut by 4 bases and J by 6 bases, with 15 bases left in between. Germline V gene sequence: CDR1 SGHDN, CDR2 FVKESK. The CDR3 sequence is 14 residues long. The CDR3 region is CASSLTHRYDGYTF. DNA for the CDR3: TGTGCCAGCAGCCTCACGCACAGGTACGATGGCTACACCTTC.

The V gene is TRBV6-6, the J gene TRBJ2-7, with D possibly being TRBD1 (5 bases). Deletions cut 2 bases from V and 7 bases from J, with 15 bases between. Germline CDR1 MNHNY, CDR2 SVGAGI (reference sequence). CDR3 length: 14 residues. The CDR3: CASSYGQGTREQYV. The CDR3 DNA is TGTGCCAGCAGTTACGGTCAGGGTACTCGTGAGCAGTACGTC.

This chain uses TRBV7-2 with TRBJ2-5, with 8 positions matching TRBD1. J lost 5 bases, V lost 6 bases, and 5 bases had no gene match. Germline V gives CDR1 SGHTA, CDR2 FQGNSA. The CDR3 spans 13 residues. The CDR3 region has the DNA TGTGCCAGCAGACTAACAGGGGGGGAGACCCAGTACTTC. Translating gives CASRLTGGETQYF.

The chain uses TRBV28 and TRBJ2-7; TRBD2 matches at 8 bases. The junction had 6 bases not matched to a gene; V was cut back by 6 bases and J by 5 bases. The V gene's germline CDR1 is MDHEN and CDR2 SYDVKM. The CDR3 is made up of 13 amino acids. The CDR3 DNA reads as TGTGCCAGCAGCACGGGACTAGACCACGAGCAGTACTTC. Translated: CASSTGLDHEQYF.

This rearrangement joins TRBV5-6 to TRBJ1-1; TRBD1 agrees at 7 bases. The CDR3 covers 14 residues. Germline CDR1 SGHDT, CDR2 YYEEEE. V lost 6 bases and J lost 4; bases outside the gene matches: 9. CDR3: CASTSDREGTEAFF. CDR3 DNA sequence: TGTGCCAGCACCTCTGACAGGGAGGGCACTGAAGCTTTCTTT.

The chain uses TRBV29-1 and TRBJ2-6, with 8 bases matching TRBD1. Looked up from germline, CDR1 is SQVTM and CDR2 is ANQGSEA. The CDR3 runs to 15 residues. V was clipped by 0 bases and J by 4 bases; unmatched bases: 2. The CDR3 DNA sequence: TGCAGCGTTGAAGAGACAGGGGCAGGGGCCAACGTCCTGACTTTC. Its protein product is CSVEETGAGANVLTF.

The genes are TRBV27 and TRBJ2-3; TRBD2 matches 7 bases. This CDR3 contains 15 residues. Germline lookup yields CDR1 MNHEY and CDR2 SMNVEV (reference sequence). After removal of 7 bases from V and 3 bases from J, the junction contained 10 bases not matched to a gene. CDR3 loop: CASTPSGRGTDTQYF. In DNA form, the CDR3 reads TGTGCCAGCACCCCCAGTGGGAGGGGAACAGATACGCAGTATTTT.

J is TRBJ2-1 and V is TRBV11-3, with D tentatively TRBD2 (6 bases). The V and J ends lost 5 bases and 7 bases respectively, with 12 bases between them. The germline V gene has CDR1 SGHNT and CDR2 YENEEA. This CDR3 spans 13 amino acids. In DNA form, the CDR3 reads TGTGCCAGCAGCCAAATGCGGGAAAATGAGCAGTTCTTC. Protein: CASSQMRENEQFF. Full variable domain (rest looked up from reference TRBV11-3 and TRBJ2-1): EAGVVQSPRYKIIEKKQPVAFWCNPISGHNTLYWYLQNLGQGPELLIRYENEEAVDDSQLPKDRFSAERLKGVDSTLKIQPAELGDSAVYLCASSQMRENEQFFGPGTRLTVL.

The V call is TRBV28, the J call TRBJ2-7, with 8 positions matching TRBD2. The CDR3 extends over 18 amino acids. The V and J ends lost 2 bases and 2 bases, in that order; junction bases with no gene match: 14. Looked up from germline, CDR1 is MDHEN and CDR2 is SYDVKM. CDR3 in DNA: TGTGCCAGCAGTTTAGTAGGAGGTCGGGAGGGTCCTCCCTACGAGCAGTACTTC. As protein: CASSLVGGREGPPYEQYF. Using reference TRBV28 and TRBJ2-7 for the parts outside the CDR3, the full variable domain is DVKVTQSSRYLVKRTGEKVFLECVQDMDHENMFWYRQDPGLGLRLIYFSYDVKMKEKGDIPEGYSVSREKKERFSLILESASTNQTSMYLCASSLVGGREGPPYEQYFGPGTRLTVT.

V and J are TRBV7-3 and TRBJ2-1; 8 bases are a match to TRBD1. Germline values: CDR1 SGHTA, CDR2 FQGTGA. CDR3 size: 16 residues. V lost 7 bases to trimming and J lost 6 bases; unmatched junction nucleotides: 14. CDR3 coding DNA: TGTGCCAGCACCAACCCCCGGGACAGGTGGGGCAATGAGCAGTTCTTC. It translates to CASTNPRDRWGNEQFF. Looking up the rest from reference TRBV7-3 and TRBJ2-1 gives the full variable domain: GAGVSQTPSNKVTEKGKYVELRCDPISGHTALYWYRQSLGQGPEFLIYFQGTGAADDSGLPNDRFFAVRPEGSVSTLKIQRTERGDSAVYLCASTNPRDRWGNEQFFGPGTRLTVL.

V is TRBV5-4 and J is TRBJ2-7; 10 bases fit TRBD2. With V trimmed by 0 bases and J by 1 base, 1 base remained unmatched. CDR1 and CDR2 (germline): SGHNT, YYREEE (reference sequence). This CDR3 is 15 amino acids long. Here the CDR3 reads CASSLELAGSYEQYF. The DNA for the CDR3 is TGTGCCAGCAGCTTGGAACTAGCGGGGTCCTACGAGCAGTACTTC.

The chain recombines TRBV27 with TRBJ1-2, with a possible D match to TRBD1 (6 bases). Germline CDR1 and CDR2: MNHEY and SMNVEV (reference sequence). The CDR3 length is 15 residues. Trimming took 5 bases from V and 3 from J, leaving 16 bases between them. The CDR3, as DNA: TGTGCCAGCAGTCCCATAACAGGGTTTGACTATGGCTACACCTTC. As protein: CASSPITGFDYGYTF.

This CDR3 is CASSLKDGIVSSYEQYF. CDR3 coding DNA: TGTGCCAGCAGCTTAAAGGACGGGATCGTCAGCTCCTACGAGCAGTACTTC. The J gene is TRBJ2-7, the V gene TRBV7-6; a possible D gene is TRBD2 (5 bases). The germline V gene encodes CDR1 SGHVS and CDR2 FNYEAQ. With 2 bases removed from V and 0 bases from J, the gap between germline ends came to 17 bases. The CDR3 is 17 residues long.